This note documents a single T cell receptor beta chain sequence. The target antigen is unknown. Using constant-segment primers, 5'RACE produced TCR alpha and TCR beta cDNA libraries carrying sample barcodes and UMIs. A single record per CDR3 protein comes from TCRdb applying MiXCR to the 5' RACE reads. Of 250,000 to 300,000 distinct CDR3 sequences listed, roughly 16% were seen once; the top ten hold 22%. This sample is part of a study of T-cell memory formation after mild COVID-19. General study points: Clones that contracted clustered mainly in CM and EM if CD4+ and in EMRA if CD8+. That cross-reactive memory joined was suggested by some responding clones appearing in pre-infection memory. What remained unconfirmed was the SARS-CoV-2 specificity of second-wave clones peaking on day 37.

V shed 0 bases, J shed 0 bases, and the junction held 7 bases outside the gene matches. This CDR3 region has 18 residues. The germline V gene encodes CDR1 MGHRA and CDR2 YSYEKL. The sequenced sample consisted of PBMCs or a T cell subset sorted from them (not recorded which). This receptor was obtained from a man between 18 and 29 years old who had mild COVID-19 (a few samples of this study predate the infection). Cell type and time point are not known. The gene calls are TRBV4-1 and TRBJ2-1, with 8 bases lining up with TRBD2. The CDR3 sequence: CASSQDGGAFVSYNEQFF. The CDR3 bases are TGCGCCAGCAGCCAAGACGGGGGGGCCTTTGTCTCCTACAATGAGCAGTTCTTC.